The T cell receptor beta chain described here comes from a study of Ad26.COV2.S vaccination and SARS-CoV-2 variants. The study, taken as a whole, reports: Vaccine recipients posted higher spike-specific TCR breadth than their placebo counterparts. Quantification of TCR breadth and depth may have yielded underestimates of total T cell responses.

The CDR3 runs to 13 residues. The germline gives CDR1 LNHDA, CDR2 SQIVND (reference sequence). Assay: immunoSEQ multiplex PCR; the TCRdb copy retains only in-frame clones and omits some. This sample has around 400,000 clones, with approximately 91% found just once. Treatment indicated: roughly 18 received Ad26.COV2.S at low or high dose, single or two shots; roughly five received placebo; per-sample allocation not given. Following the first vaccine or placebo injection, samples were taken on day 63. The donor's status was that of an adult aged 18-55 years in Boston. This vaccine is an Ad26 vector that expresses the Wuhan-strain SARS-CoV-2 spike. Remarks on this clone: Its antigen is not known. One end of the junction varies from germline; a read error may be responsible.

This sequence was found in a person aged 18-60 years who received the Ad26.COV2.S COVID-19 vaccine or a placebo. This chain connects TRBV19 to TRBJ2-1; TRBD2 agrees at 9 bases. Here the sequenced sample was peripheral blood, taken in a trial of Ad26.COV2.S vaccine versus placebo. CDR3 DNA sequence: TGTGCCAGTAGTATGGACCCGGGACTAGCAGGCGTCTTC. Encoded protein: CASSMDPGLAGVF. Based on the CDR3 plus reference TRBV19 and TRBJ2-1, the full variable domain is DGGITQSPKYLFRKEGQNVTLSCEQNLNHDAMYWYRQDPGQGLRLIYYSQIVNDFQKGDIAEGYSVSREKKESFPLTVTSAQKNPTAFYLCASSMDPGLAGVFGPGTRLTVL.